A selection of T cell receptor beta chains follows, all from one sample in a study of blood T cell repertoires in COVID-19. TCRdb's table, derived via immunoSEQ multiplex PCR, lists solely in-frame clones and lacks some. This table holds tens of thousands of clones, approximately 85% found once. What was sequenced was peripheral blood. These receptors were obtained from a man aged 50 to 59 with active COVID-19. The CDR3 runs from the conserved cysteine through the conserved F or W. The order of the fields is D gene, J gene, V gene, CDR3 protein. D genes are given only for firm matches.

TRBD1	TRBJ2-7	TRBV2	CASTFTGASYEQYF
-	TRBJ2-7	TRBV5-1	CASSLASYYEQYF
-	TRBJ1-1	TRBV18	CASSDTLNTEAFF
-	TRBJ1-1	TRBV24-1	CATPRATLGLEAFF
-	TRBJ2-3	TRBV7-2	CASSLRGQPTDTQYF
-	TRBJ1-1	TRBV9	CASSVSTSNTEAFF
TRBD1	TRBJ1-4	TRBV6-5	CASGGSGQTREKLFF
-	TRBJ2-5	TRBV5-8	CASGQGETQYF
-	TRBJ2-1	TRBV24-1	CATSVNNEQFF
-	TRBJ2-2	TRBV9	CASSVIGAGELFF
TRBD2	TRBJ2-3	TRBV30	CAWKRGPTDTQYF
TRBD1	TRBJ2-3	TRBV7-3	CASSLGGTGGPDTQYF
-	TRBJ1-1	TRBV6-5	CASSYEIGTEAFF
TRBD1	TRBJ2-5	TRBV3-1/TRBV3-2	CASSSGTGDAQTQYF
TRBD1	TRBJ1-3	TRBV5-6	CASSNRGFGNTIYF
-	TRBJ1-5	TRBV30	CAWSRGWGNQPQHF
TRBD1	TRBJ1-4	TRBV7-9	CASSSRYRGRDEKLFF
TRBD1	TRBJ1-5	TRBV11-2	CASSLGQGGQPQHF
TRBD2	TRBJ2-4	TRBV3-1/TRBV3-2	CASSQTSGGPAKNIQYF
-	TRBJ2-5	TRBV25-1	CASRAAQETQYF
-	TRBJ1-5	TRBV6-6	CASSRRGGNQPQHF
-	TRBJ1-2	TRBV30	CAWERNYGYTF
TRBD1	TRBJ1-4	TRBV25-1	CASSEQGATNEKLFF
TRBD1	TRBJ1-2	TRBV25-1	CASSEYGTGGYGYTF
TRBD1	TRBJ1-1	TRBV7-8	CASSLTGGRDTEAFF
TRBD2	TRBJ2-1	TRBV4-1	CASSQALGLAGEQFF
TRBD2	TRBJ2-1	TRBV5-1	CASSPLTSGGANEQFF
TRBD1	TRBJ1-6	TRBV3-1/TRBV3-2	CASSPGQARSPLHF
-	TRBJ1-5	TRBV18	CASSPEVLQPQHF
TRBD1	TRBJ1-3	TRBV6-5	CASRRQGSGNTIYF
TRBD1	TRBJ2-1	TRBV6-5	CASSPGQGVGEQFF
-	TRBJ2-7	TRBV5-4	CASSLAGVVSYEQYF
TRBD1	TRBJ2-7	TRBV7-9	CASSSDRVGYEQYF
TRBD2	TRBJ2-3	TRBV18	CASRNGRNANTDTQYF
TRBD2	TRBJ2-5	TRBV30	CAWRPSAGKTQYF
-	TRBJ1-4	TRBV6-6	CASSPADLATNEKLFF
TRBD1	TRBJ2-1	TRBV13	CASSASGEGANEQFF
TRBD2	TRBJ2-3	TRBV19	CATSRVAGGDRDTQYF
TRBD2	TRBJ2-5	TRBV18	CASSPAGGETQYF
-	TRBJ2-5	TRBV2	CASKTGLEQETQYF
-	TRBJ2-7	TRBV4-1	CASSQGPTGAYEQYF
TRBD1	TRBJ2-7	TRBV3-1/TRBV3-2	CASSPKSPGQKSYEQYF
-	TRBJ2-3	TRBV29-1	CSVAPRGSTDTQYF
TRBD1	TRBJ1-1	TRBV29-1	CSVGQGAVEAFF
-	TRBJ1-3	TRBV18	CASSPEGISGNTIYF
TRBD1	TRBJ1-1	TRBV5-1	CASSWGDSRVNTEAFF
TRBD1	TRBJ1-1	TRBV3-1/TRBV3-2	CASSQTGTGITAFF
-	TRBJ2-3	TRBV27	CASSFSLRDTDTQYF
TRBD1	TRBJ2-5	TRBV19	CASGTGGHQETQYF
-	TRBJ2-7	TRBV5-4	CASSLPGETYEQYF